The clone carrying this TCR beta chain was seen ten or more times. Using its own MiXCR run on the 5' RACE reads, TCRdb lists one record per CDR3 protein. The table lists fewer than 50,000 distinct CDR3 sequences, about 7% of them singletons. The data derive from a study of T-cell memory formation after mild COVID-19. The overall study: TCR clusters were mostly confined to one donor each.

CDR1 and CDR2 from the germline V gene are ENHRY and SYGVKD. V lost 4 bases to trimming and J lost 6 bases, with 13 bases between them. The CDR3 sequence is 13 residues long. This clonotype was obtained from a man in his late teens or twenties who had mild COVID-19 (a few samples of this study predate the infection). Cell type and time point are not known. This chain connects TRBV10-3 to TRBJ2-7, with D possibly matching TRBD1 (6 bases). The sequenced sample consisted of PBMCs or a T cell subset sorted from them (not recorded which). CDR3 nucleotides: TGTGCCATCAGTGTCACCGGGACAACCGAGCAGTACTTC. This sequence encodes CAISVTGTTEQYF.